The present TCR beta chain was sequenced within a study of T cells in Graves' hyperthyroidism and ophthalmopathy. Study-wide context: Blood from the periphery was taken at initial diagnosis, before any treatment.

Study-wide findings and caveats: Most expanded thyroid clonotypes above 0.001 recurred in blood.

The CDR3 totals 15 residues. Trimming removed 4 bases at V and 2 bases at J, with 14 bases between. The germline V gene has CDR1 KGHSY and CDR2 FQNENV. This clonotype showed up many times. Its antigen is unknown. RNA transcripts were the template for amplifying TCR beta CDR3 regions. The primer set for the first-round RT-PCR of the TCR CDR3 was HTBI. TCRdb ran MiXCR on the multiplex PCR reads and lists one entry per CDR3 protein. The sample yields some 550,000 distinct CDR3 sequences, around 15% seen once. The TCR comes from a woman between 40 and 55 years old with Graves' ophthalmopathy. The specimen was blood. This chain links TRBV16 with TRBJ1-2; a weak D match, TRBD1 (5 bases). As DNA, the CDR3 is TGTGCCAGCAGCCCCGGACACTCCGGGAACTATGGCTACACCTTC. It is translated as CASSPGHSGNYGYTF.